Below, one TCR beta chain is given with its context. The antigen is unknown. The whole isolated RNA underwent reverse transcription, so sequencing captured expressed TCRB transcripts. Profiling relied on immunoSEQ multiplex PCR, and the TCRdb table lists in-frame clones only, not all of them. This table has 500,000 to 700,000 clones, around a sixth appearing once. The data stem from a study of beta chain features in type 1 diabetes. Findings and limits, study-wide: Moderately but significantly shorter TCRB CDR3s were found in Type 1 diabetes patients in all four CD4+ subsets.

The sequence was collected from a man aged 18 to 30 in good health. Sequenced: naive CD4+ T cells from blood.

The CDR3 nucleotides are TGTGCCAGCAGTTACTCCCGGGGGGGTATCTACAATGAGCAGTTCTTC. Encoded protein: CASSYSRGGIYNEQFF. The V and J genes are TRBV6-6 and TRBJ2-1; the match to TRBD2 covers 8 bases. Germline V gene sequence: CDR1 MNHNY, CDR2 SVGAGI (reference sequence). V lost 0 bases and J lost 3; bases outside the gene matches: 4. This CDR3 comprises 16 residues.